These 22 T cell receptor beta chains share one sample of origin, sequenced in a study of chemoradiotherapy in HPV16-positive cancers. Sequencing was performed with immunoSEQ multiplex PCR; in TCRdb, only in-frame clones are kept and a portion is missing. The sample holds about 30,000 clones, about 91% seen once. Specimen: blood, collected from a patient who underwent chemoradiotherapy. These receptors originate from a human donor with HPV-associated anogenital cancer.

This clone has just a few counts. The chain has TRBV6-5 and TRBJ1-2; possible D gene TRBD1, 5 bases. This CDR3 contains 14 residues. V was trimmed by 5 bases and J by 5 bases, leaving 15 bases between them. Germline V CDR1 and CDR2: MNHEY, SVGAGI. Here the CDR3 DNA reads TGTGCCAGCAGTACACGACAGAGGACTTATGGCTACACCTTC. This encodes CASSTRQRTYGYTF.

This rearrangement joins TRBV10-3 to TRBJ2-3; D is possibly TRBD2 (5 bases). Germline V lookup: CDR1 ENHRY, CDR2 SYGVKD. There are 12 residues in the CDR3. The V end was cut by 4 bases, the J end by 5 bases, with 7 bases between. This chain's CDR3 is CAISGLRDTQYF. CDR3 nucleotides: TGTGCCATCAGTGGACTAAGAGATACGCAGTATTTT.

The gene calls are TRBV6-5 and TRBJ1-2; unclear D gene. CDR1 and CDR2 from the germline V gene are MNHEY and SVGAGI. The V end was cut by 4 bases, the J end by 3 bases, with 9 bases between. CDR3 length: 13 residues. CDR3 DNA: TGTGCCAGCAGTTTTGGCAGAGACTATGGCTACACCTTC. The encoded protein is CASSFGRDYGYTF.

The rearrangement joins TRBV5-4 to TRBJ2-7, with D possibly being TRBD2 (6 bases). Per the germline V gene, CDR1 is SGHNT and CDR2 is YYREEE (reference sequence). CDR3 length: 14 amino acids. Trimming took off 4 bases at V and 1 base at J, with 12 bases between the two ends. CDR3 protein: CASSNRDWSYEQYF. The CDR3 bases are TGTGCCAGCAGCAACCGGGACTGGTCCTACGAGCAGTACTTC.

The chain employs TRBV6-1 and TRBJ2-7; no definite D call. V was trimmed by 5 bases and J by 0 bases, leaving 11 bases between them. The CDR3 spans 14 residues. The germline V gene encodes CDR1 MNHNS and CDR2 SASEGT. CDR3 loop: CASSSDNFSYEQYF. In nucleotides, the CDR3 is TGTGCCAGCAGTTCTGACAACTTCTCCTACGAGCAGTACTTC.

The chain recombines TRBV10-3 with TRBJ2-7; 7 positions agree with TRBD2. Losses at the gene ends were 0 bases for V and 5 bases for J; bases not matched to a gene: 10. The germline V gene encodes CDR1 ENHRY and CDR2 SYGVKD. This CDR3 is 16 amino acids long. CDR3 DNA sequence: TGTGCCATCAGTGAGTCCTCAGCGGGATGGGGGGACGAGCAGTACTTC. Translating it yields CAISESSAGWGDEQYF.

The CDR3 spells CASSRQLAGGETQYF. The CDR3 DNA is TGTGCCAGCAGTCGGCAACTAGCGGGAGGTGAGACCCAGTACTTC. The chain uses TRBV28 and TRBJ2-5; 12 bases map to TRBD2. Unmatched junction bases numbered 6, after V lost 5 bases and J lost 5 bases. The CDR3 runs 15 residues. The germline CDR1 and CDR2 sequences are MDHEN and SYDVKM.

This chain connects TRBV5-1 to TRBJ2-3; 9 bases match TRBD2. Germline CDR1 and CDR2: SGHRS and YFSETQ. The V gene end was trimmed by 0 bases and the J gene end by 3 bases; junction bases not matched to a gene: 5. This CDR3 has 16 amino acids. The CDR3 is CASSLALAGETDTQYF. DNA for the CDR3: TGCGCCAGCAGCTTGGCTTTAGCGGGAGAGACAGATACGCAGTATTTT.

V gene TRBV5-6 combines with J gene TRBJ1-3; D gene ambiguous. CDR1 and CDR2 from the germline V gene are SGHDT and YYEEEE. Deletions cut 0 bases from V and 5 bases from J, with 12 bases between. This CDR3 is built from 15 residues. CDR3 coding DNA: TGTGCCAGCAGCTTGGCGGCAGAAGTTAGAAACACCATATATTTT. Its protein is CASSLAAEVRNTIYF.

V is TRBV5-5 and J is TRBJ1-1, with D possibly being TRBD1 (6 bases). CDR3 size: 13 residues. Looked up from germline, CDR1 is SGHKS and CDR2 is YYEKEE (reference sequence). V lost 5 bases and J 7 bases, leaving 15 bases between the germline ends. The CDR3 DNA reads TGTGCCAGCAGAACTAGGACAGACGTTGAAGCTTTCTTT. This gives the protein CASRTRTDVEAFF.

The rearrangement uses TRBV5-6 and TRBJ2-3; D is unresolved. V shed 0 bases and J shed 1 base, with 9 bases lying between them. This CDR3 region has 15 residues. The V gene's germline CDR1 is SGHDT and CDR2 YYEEEE. CDR3 DNA: TGTGCCAGCAGCTTGGTACTATCCGGCACAGATACGCAGTATTTT. It yields the protein CASSLVLSGTDTQYF.

This sequence joins TRBV4-1 and TRBJ1-3, with D perhaps TRBD1 (5 bases). Trimming left V 1 base short and J 0 bases short, with 16 bases between. Germline loops: CDR1 MGHRA, CDR2 YSYEKL. The CDR3 is made up of 18 amino acids. CDR3 protein: CASSQVDMGLSSGNTIYF. CDR3 DNA sequence: TGCGCCAGCAGCCAAGTTGATATGGGACTGAGCTCTGGAAACACCATATATTTT.

This clone came up once. This chain uses TRBV10-3 with TRBJ1-2; TRBD1 might be the D (5 bases). This CDR3 has 16 amino acids. Germline V gene sequence: CDR1 ENHRY, CDR2 SYGVKD. V was shortened by 4 bases and J by 7 bases, with 22 bases between the two germline ends. CDR3 DNA: TGTGCCATCAGTGGCACAGTGGGGCTACTTAGTACTGGCTACACCTTC. It codes for CAISGTVGLLSTGYTF.

The chain uses TRBV18 and TRBJ2-5, with unresolved D. The germline CDR1 and CDR2 sequences are KGHSH and LQKENI. The CDR3 length is 13 residues. V was pared by 6 bases and J by 4 bases, with 12 bases between. The CDR3 DNA is TGTGCCAGCTCCGTGATCAATAGAGAGACCCAGTACTTC. Protein: CASSVINRETQYF.

This chain links TRBV7-2 with TRBJ1-2, with D hard to call. The CDR3 sequence is 14 residues long. Germline V gives CDR1 SGHTA, CDR2 FQGNSA. V lost 0 bases and J 5 bases, leaving 10 bases between the germline ends. CDR3 nucleotide sequence: TGTGCCAGCAGCTTAGCCCCGGAGTTTTATGGCTACACCTTC. It specifies CASSLAPEFYGYTF.

The rearrangement joins TRBV7-2 to TRBJ1-3, with 9 bases aligning to TRBD1. From germline, CDR1 is SGHTA and CDR2 FQGNSA. The CDR3 is made up of 17 amino acids. Trimming took 1 base from V and 4 from J; bases not matched to a gene: 8. Written as DNA, the CDR3 is TGTGCCAGCAGCTTAGGGGGACAGGGCCTAAAGGGAAACACCATATATTTT. This sequence encodes CASSLGGQGLKGNTIYF.

J is TRBJ2-1 and V is TRBV5-6, with no clear D. CDR1 and CDR2 from the germline V gene are SGHDT and YYEEEE. V lost 1 base and J 9 bases, leaving 5 bases between the germline ends. The CDR3 has 11 amino acids. The CDR3 protein is CASSLYGEQFF. Written as DNA, the CDR3 is TGTGCCAGCAGCTTGTACGGTGAGCAGTTCTTC.

V usage is TRBV11-2 and J usage is TRBJ2-2; D gene unclear. This CDR3 comprises 14 residues. In germline, CDR1 is SGHAT, CDR2 FQNNGV. The V end was cut by 3 bases, the J end by 6 bases, with 11 bases between. CDR3 amino acids: CASSFSRQAGELFF. The CDR3 DNA follows: TGTGCCAGCAGCTTCTCCCGGCAAGCCGGGGAGCTGTTTTTT.

The V call is TRBV5-1, the J call TRBJ1-4, with 7 bases matching TRBD1. The length of the CDR3 is 16 residues. Losses at the gene ends were 10 bases for V and 7 bases for J; bases not matched to a gene: 19. CDR1 SGHRS and CDR2 YFSETQ come from the germline V gene. Written as DNA, the CDR3 is TGCGCCTCCCGTCCCGGGCCGACCGGGACAGTTGAAAAACTGTTTTTT. Residues: CASRPGPTGTVEKLFF.

This chain joins TRBV15 and TRBJ2-2; 8 nucleotides line up with TRBD2. The ends lost 7 bases at V and 2 bases at J; junction bases unmatched: 9. The CDR3 is 16 amino acids. CDR1 is LNHNV, CDR2 YYDKDF, per germline (reference sequence). The CDR3 DNA reads TGTGCCACCAACCAGGTCGGGGGGGTAAACACCGGGGAGCTGTTTTTT. Its translation: CATNQVGGVNTGELFF.

This chain joins TRBV19 and TRBJ1-1; no clear D gene. The ends were cut back, 5 bases at V and 5 bases at J, with 12 bases in the middle. From germline, CDR1 is LNHDA and CDR2 SQIVND (reference sequence). The CDR3 contains 13 residues. CDR3 sequence reads: CASSGQVGTEAFF. The DNA for the CDR3 is TGTGCCAGTAGTGGTCAGGTTGGGACTGAAGCTTTCTTT.

This clone was detected once. The chain is built from TRBV6-1 and TRBJ2-5; a weak D match, TRBD2 (5 bases). The CDR3 extends over 14 amino acids. V was pared by 7 bases and J by 3 bases, with 15 bases between. Germline V gives CDR1 MNHNS, CDR2 SASEGT. Written as DNA, the CDR3 is TGTGCCAGCACCGAGGGTATAGCTAAAGAGACCCAGTACTTC. Residues: CASTEGIAKETQYF.